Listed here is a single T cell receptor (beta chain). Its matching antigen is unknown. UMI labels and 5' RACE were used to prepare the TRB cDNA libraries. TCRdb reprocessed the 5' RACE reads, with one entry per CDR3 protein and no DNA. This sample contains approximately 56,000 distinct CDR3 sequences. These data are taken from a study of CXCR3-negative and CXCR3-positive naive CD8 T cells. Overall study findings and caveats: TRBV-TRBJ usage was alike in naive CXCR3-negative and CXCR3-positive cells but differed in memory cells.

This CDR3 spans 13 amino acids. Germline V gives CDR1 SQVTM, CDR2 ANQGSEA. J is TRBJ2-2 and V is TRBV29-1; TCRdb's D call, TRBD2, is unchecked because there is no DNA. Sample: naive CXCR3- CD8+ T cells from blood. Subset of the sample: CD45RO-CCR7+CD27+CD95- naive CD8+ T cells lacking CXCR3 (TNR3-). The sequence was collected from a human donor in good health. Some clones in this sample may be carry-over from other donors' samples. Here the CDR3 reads CSVEWRVNGELFF.